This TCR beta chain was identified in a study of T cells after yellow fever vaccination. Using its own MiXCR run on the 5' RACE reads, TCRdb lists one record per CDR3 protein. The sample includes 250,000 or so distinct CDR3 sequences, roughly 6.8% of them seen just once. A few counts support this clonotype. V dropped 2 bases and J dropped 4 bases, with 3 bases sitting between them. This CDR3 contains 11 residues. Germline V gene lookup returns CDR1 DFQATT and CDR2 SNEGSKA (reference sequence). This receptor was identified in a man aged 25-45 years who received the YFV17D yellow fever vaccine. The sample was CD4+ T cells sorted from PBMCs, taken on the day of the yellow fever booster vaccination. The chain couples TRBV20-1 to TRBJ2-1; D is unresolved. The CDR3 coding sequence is TGCAGTGCTAGACTTTACAATGAGCAGTTCTTC. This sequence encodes CSARLYNEQFF.